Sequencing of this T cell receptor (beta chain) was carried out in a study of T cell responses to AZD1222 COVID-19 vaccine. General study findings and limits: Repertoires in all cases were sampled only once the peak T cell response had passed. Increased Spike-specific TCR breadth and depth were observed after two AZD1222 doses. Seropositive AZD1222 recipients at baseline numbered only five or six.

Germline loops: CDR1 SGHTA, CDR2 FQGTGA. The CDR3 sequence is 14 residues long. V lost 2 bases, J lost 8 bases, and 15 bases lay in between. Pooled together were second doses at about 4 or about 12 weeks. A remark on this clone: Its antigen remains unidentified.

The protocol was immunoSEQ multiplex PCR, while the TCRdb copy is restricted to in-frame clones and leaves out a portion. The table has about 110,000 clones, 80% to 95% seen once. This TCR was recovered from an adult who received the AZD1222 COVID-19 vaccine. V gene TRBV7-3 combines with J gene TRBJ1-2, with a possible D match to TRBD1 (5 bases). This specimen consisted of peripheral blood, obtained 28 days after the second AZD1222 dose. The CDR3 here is CASSLEAVGRGYTF. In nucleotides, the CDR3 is TGTGCCAGCAGCTTAGAAGCTGTGGGGCGAGGCTACACCTTC. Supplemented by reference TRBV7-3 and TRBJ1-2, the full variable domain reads GAGVSQTPSNKVTEKGKYVELRCDPISGHTALYWYRQSLGQGPEFLIYFQGTGAADDSGLPNDRFFAVRPEGSVSTLKIQRTERGDSAVYLCASSLEAVGRGYTFGSGTRLTVV.